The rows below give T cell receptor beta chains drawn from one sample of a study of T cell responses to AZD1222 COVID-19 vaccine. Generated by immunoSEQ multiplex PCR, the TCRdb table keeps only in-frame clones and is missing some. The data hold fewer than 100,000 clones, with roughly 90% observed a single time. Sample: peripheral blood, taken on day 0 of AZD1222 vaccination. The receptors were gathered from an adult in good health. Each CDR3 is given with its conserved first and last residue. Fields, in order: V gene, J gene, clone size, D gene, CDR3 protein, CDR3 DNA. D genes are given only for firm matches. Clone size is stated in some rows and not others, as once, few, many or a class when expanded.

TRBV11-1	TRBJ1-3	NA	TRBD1	CASSSPGQGPGNTIYF	TGTGCCAGCAGCTCTCCGGGACAGGGCCCTGGAAACACCATATATTTT
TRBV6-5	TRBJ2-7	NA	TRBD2	CASSYSTGLAGRKQYF	TGTGCCAGCAGTTACTCGACGGGACTAGCGGGACGGAAGCAGTACTTC
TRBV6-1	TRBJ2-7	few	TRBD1	CATGQGFYEQYF	TGTGCCACGGGACAGGGGTTCTACGAGCAGTACTTC
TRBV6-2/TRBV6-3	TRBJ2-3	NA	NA	CASSYSTAERGVRTDTQYF	TGTGCCAGCAGTTACTCGACGGCGGAAAGGGGTGTAAGGACAGATACGCAGTATTTT
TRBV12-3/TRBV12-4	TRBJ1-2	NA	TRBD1	CASSLDRAGGYTF	TGTGCCAGCAGTTTGGACAGGGCTGGTGGCTACACCTTC
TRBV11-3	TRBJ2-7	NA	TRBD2	CASSPGGAGGHEQYF	TGTGCCAGCAGCCCCGGAGGGGCGGGGGGCCACGAGCAGTACTTC
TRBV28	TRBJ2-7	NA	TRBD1	CASSFSQGHYEQYF	TGTGCCAGCAGTTTTTCACAGGGGCACTACGAGCAGTACTTC
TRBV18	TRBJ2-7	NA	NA	CASSLQTEDEQYF	TGTGCCAGCTCACTCCAGACGGAAGACGAGCAGTACTTC
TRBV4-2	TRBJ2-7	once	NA	CASSPFQSRNEQYF	TGTGCCAGCAGCCCGTTCCAGTCCCGGAACGAGCAGTACTTC
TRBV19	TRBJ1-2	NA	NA	CASTQPGGNYGYTF	TGTGCCAGTACCCAACCCGGGGGGAACTATGGCTACACCTTC
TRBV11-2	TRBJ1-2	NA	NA	CASSLMGPSLGYTF	TGTGCCAGCAGCTTGATGGGGCCCTCGTTGGGCTACACCTTC
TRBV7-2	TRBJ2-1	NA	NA	CASRGGAGSYNEQFF	TGTGCCAGCAGAGGCGGGGCTGGCTCCTACAATGAGCAGTTCTTC
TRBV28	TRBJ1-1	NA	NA	CASSPAPIGDTEAFF	TGTGCCAGCAGCCCGGCCCCGATTGGGGACACTGAAGCTTTCTTT
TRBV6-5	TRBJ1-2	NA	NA	CASAAGPLSNYGYTF	TGTGCCAGCGCCGCAGGGCCACTTTCTAACTATGGCTACACCTTC
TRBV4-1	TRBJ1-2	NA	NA	CASSQTTVPVNYGYTF	TGCGCCAGCAGCCAAACGACAGTTCCTGTTAACTATGGCTACACCTTC
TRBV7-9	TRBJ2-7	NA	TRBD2	CASSFGLAVSYEQYF	TGTGCCAGCAGCTTCGGACTAGCGGTGAGCTACGAGCAGTACTTC
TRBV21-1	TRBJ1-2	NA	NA	CASRRTGRANYGYTF	TGTGCCAGCAGACGGACGGGAAGAGCTAACTATGGCTACACCTTC
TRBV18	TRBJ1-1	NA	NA	CASSPLREGREAFF	TGTGCCAGCTCACCACTGAGGGAGGGGCGGGAAGCTTTCTTT
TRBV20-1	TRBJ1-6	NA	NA	CSAKGGGPLHF	TGCAGTGCTAAAGGGGGAGGGCCCCTCCACTTT
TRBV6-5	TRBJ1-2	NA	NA	CASRAFVNYGYTF	TGTGCCAGCAGGGCCTTCGTGAACTATGGCTACACCTTC
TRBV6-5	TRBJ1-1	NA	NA	CASSLGRKDTEAFF	TGTGCCAGCAGCCTCGGAAGAAAGGACACTGAAGCTTTCTTT
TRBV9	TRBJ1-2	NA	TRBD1	CASSGQGVTNYGYTF	TGTGCCAGCAGCGGACAGGGGGTAACTAACTATGGCTACACCTTC
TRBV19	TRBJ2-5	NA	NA	CASSIDLFETQYF	TGTGCCAGTAGTATAGATCTATTTGAGACCCAGTACTTC
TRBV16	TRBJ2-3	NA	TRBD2	CASSPGTSGSTDTQYF	TGTGCCAGCAGTCCCGGGACTAGCGGTAGCACAGATACGCAGTATTTT
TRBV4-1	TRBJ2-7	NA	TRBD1	CASSPNGQAEQYF	TGCGCCAGCAGCCCTAACGGACAGGCCGAGCAGTACTTC
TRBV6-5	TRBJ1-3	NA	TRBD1	CASSYSGQGRGNTIYF	TGTGCCAGCAGTTATTCGGGACAGGGACGTGGGAACACCATATATTTT
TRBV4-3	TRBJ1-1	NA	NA	CASSTEVAPEAFF	TGCGCCAGCAGCACAGAGGTTGCGCCTGAAGCTTTCTTT
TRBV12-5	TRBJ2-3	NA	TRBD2	CASGLVPSGVTDTQYF	TGTGCTAGTGGTTTGGTACCCAGCGGGGTGACAGATACGCAGTATTTT
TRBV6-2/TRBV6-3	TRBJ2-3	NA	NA	CASSYPRAAGPDTQYF	TGTGCCAGCAGTTACCCCCGGGCCGCCGGCCCAGATACGCAGTATTTT
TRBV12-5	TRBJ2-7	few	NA	CASGPSAVVSYEQYF	TGTGCTAGTGGCCCTTCGGCAGTCGTTTCCTACGAGCAGTACTTC
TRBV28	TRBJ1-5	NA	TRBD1	CASSLRQGQNQPQHF	TGTGCCAGCAGTCTCCGACAGGGCCAGAATCAGCCCCAGCATTTT
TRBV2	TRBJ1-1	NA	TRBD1	CAGSGGNTEAFF	TGTGCCGGATCAGGGGGGAACACTGAAGCTTTCTTT
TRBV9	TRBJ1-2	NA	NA	CASSSNYGYTF	TGTGCCAGCAGCTCGAACTATGGCTACACCTTC
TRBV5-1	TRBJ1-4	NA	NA	CASSTGGSTTNEKLFF	TGCGCCAGCAGCACCGGAGGTTCGACAACTAATGAAAAACTGTTTTTT
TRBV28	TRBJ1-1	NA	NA	CASLSTNTEAFF	TGTGCCAGCCTGTCCACGAACACTGAAGCTTTCTTT
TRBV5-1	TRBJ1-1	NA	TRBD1	CASSLARGDTEAFF	TGCGCCAGCAGCTTGGCCAGGGGGGATACTGAAGCTTTCTTT
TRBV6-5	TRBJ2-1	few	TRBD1	CASSYPQTGSDEQFF	TGTGCCAGCAGTTACCCGCAGACAGGGTCCGATGAGCAGTTCTTC
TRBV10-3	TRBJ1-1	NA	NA	CAISAPGNTEAFF	TGTGCCATCAGTGCCCCCGGGAACACTGAAGCTTTCTTT
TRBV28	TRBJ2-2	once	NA	CASSLSGHRAGELFF	TGTGCCAGCAGTTTATCGGGACACCGGGCCGGGGAGCTGTTTTTT
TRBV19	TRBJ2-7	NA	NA	CASSRDGVSYEQYF	TGTGCCAGCTCAAGGGACGGAGTCTCCTACGAGCAGTACTTC
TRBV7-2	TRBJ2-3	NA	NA	CASSSRVADTQYF	TGTGCCAGCAGCTCCAGGGTGGCAGATACGCAGTATTTT